The 7 T cell receptor beta chains below all came from one sample that was sequenced in a study of memory CD4+ T cells and cytomegalovirus serostatus. Using immunoSEQ multiplex PCR, the repertoire was profiled, and TCRdb retains in-frame clones only, with some absent. In the table there are 40,000 to 55,000 clones, around 80% of which are singletons. Single viable CD3+CD4+CD8-CD45RO+ cells were sorted as the memory CD4+ T cells. The sequencing input was memory CD4+ T cells from blood. These receptors were taken from an adult in good health and CMV-seropositive.

This clone was detected once. V gene TRBV28 combines with J gene TRBJ1-4; 9 bases fit TRBD1. The germline V gene has CDR1 MDHEN and CDR2 SYDVKM. The CDR3 has 15 residues. V trimming: 3 bases; J trimming: 5 bases; junction bases outside the gene matches: 4. The CDR3 sequence is CASSLEGQGNEKLFF. DNA for the CDR3: TGTGCCAGCAGTTTGGAGGGACAGGGAAATGAAAAACTGTTTTTT. The whole variable domain, remainder taken from reference TRBV28 and TRBJ1-4, is DVKVTQSSRYLVKRTGEKVFLECVQDMDHENMFWYRQDPGLGLRLIYFSYDVKMKEKGDIPEGYSVSREKKERFSLILESASTNQTSMYLCASSLEGQGNEKLFFGSGTQLSVL.

J is TRBJ1-5 and V is TRBV7-2; TRBD1 matches at 9 bases. This CDR3 has 15 residues. Germline CDR1 SGHTA, CDR2 FQGNSA. Trimming took 5 bases from V and 4 from J; bases not matched to a gene: 6. CDR3 DNA: TGTGCCAGCAGCCTCTGGACAGGGGTGAATCAGCCCCAGCATTTT. This translates into CASSLWTGVNQPQHF.

CDR3 loop: CASSLVTTGDEQYF. CDR3 bases: TGTGCCAGCAGCTTAGTTACTACCGGCGACGAGCAGTACTTC. The chain combines TRBV7-9 with TRBJ2-7; D call uncertain. CDR3 length equals 14 residues. Trimming took 1 base from V and 5 from J, leaving 12 bases between them. Germline V gives CDR1 SEHNR, CDR2 FQNEAQ (reference sequence). The entire variable domain, with the rest obtained from reference TRBV7-9 and TRBJ2-7, is as follows: DTGVSQNPRHKITKRGQNVTFRCDPISEHNRLYWYRQTLGQGPEFLTYFQNEAQLEKSRLLSDRFSAERPKGSFSTLEIQRTEQGDSAMYLCASSLVTTGDEQYFGPGTRLTVT.

The chain links TRBV18 to TRBJ2-3, with TRBD2 identical over 9 bases. Trimming took 6 bases from V and 4 from J; bases not matched to a gene: 5. The CDR3 runs to 14 residues. Germline V gives CDR1 KGHSH, CDR2 LQKENI. The CDR3: CASSSSGESDTQYF. The CDR3 coding sequence is TGTGCCAGCTCGTCTAGCGGGGAATCAGATACGCAGTATTTT.

The chain links TRBV27 to TRBJ1-1; 7 bases are shared with TRBD1. V trimming: 6 bases; J trimming: 4 bases; junction bases outside the gene matches: 14. The CDR3 covers 16 residues. The germline CDR1 and CDR2 sequences are MNHEY and SMNVEV (reference sequence). CDR3 bases: TGTGCCAGCAGGACTCTCTCGACAGGGTTAGGCACTGAAGCTTTCTTT. Its protein product is CASRTLSTGLGTEAFF.

This sequence joins TRBV6-6 and TRBJ2-1; D ambiguous. Germline V gives CDR1 MNHNY, CDR2 SVGAGI (reference sequence). The CDR3 spans 12 residues. Trimming removed 7 bases at V and 6 bases at J, with 10 bases between. CDR3: CASTQYANEQFF. The CDR3 nucleotides are TGTGCCAGCACCCAATACGCCAATGAGCAGTTCTTC.

This clone has only a few counts. V and J are TRBV19 and TRBJ1-3; D may be TRBD1 (5 bases). Germline loops: CDR1 LNHDA, CDR2 SQIVND (reference sequence). The CDR3 has 15 residues. Deletions cut 7 bases from V and 0 bases from J, with 13 bases between. CDR3 amino acids: CASMDGGTSGNTIYF. The CDR3 DNA is TGTGCCAGTATGGACGGGGGGACCTCTGGAAACACCATATATTTT.